This T cell receptor (beta chain) was recorded in a study of graft-versus-host responses after intestinal transplantation (dated by TCRdb to the early 2020s). In the study overall: The transplants that recipients got were multivisceral, liver-intestinal, or isolated intestinal. The cohort enrolled about two dozen intestinal transplant recipients including one retransplant, and a few patients lacking pretransplant specimens were excluded. Alloreactive clones were identified by sequencing pre-transplant mixed lymphocyte reaction products and comparing these products with unstimulated pre-transplant donor and recipient T cells. A peak of at least 4% donor T cells among recipient peripheral blood mononuclear cells was the definition used for donor T cell macrochimerism. Every recipient was given anti-thymocyte globulin induction, then maintenance tacrolimus and steroids for approximately 3 years. Rather than going through the commercial service, samples from a few later patients were sequenced in-house on an Illumina MiSeq and processed with MiXCR. Bulk TCR-beta CDR3 sequencing was used to track graft-versus-host and host-versus-graft alloreactive T cell clones in the graft, circulation and bone marrow after intestinal transplantation.

After transplant, bone marrow was aspirated from the posterior iliac crest or from another site chosen by the physician. The method behind the library was the immunoSEQ multiplex PCR assay. High-throughput TCR-beta CDR3 sequencing of genomic DNA from most patients was performed by Adaptive Biotechnologies. In the authors' own workflow: Adaptive's ImmunoSEQ software was the source of the TCR sequencing data for fewer than 20 patients, while a few other patients were processed with MiXCR and VDJtools. CDR3 nucleotide sequences shared between donor and recipient were removed because the origin of such sequences could not be assigned. At least 2-fold expansion over unstimulated cells and a minimum CFSE-low frequency of 0.002% (template counts) or 0.001% (read counts) were required for clones to be classified as alloreactive. A clone was considered mappable if detected in the sequenced pre-transplant spleen, lymph node, or MLR CFSE-low populations of the donor or recipient. Cumulative frequency of alloreactive clones was calculated as a percentage of all sequences weighted by copy number. The table comes from immuneACCESS by way of TCRdb, which keeps in-frame sequences with V and J called. Part of the clones is missing from these tables; in studies checked, under half for an unresolved V gene and the rest for unknown reasons. That table furnishes V, J and clone size, whereas the DNA furnished D and trimming. This sample gives about 15,000 clones in total; over 75% of them show up just once. The ten largest clonotypes hold 6% to 7% of the sample.

Comments on this clone: The antigen this receptor binds is unknown. The input lacks base qualities; no much larger clone sits a single base away.

Its CDR3 holds 16 amino acids, cysteine through phenylalanine. This entry keeps only the CDR3 DNA: 48 bases, framed from base 1. For CDR1 and CDR2, the germline V gene lists SGDLS and YYNGEE. The germline V end is reduced by 0 bases and the J end by 1 base; junction bases left unmatched: 4. The research as a whole found: GvH clones were detected in recipient bone marrow, and some appeared earlier in ileal mucosa or blood, consistent with an intestinal mucosal origin. The relatively low number and heterogeneity of intestinal transplant patients limited the conclusions. Patients with donor T cell macrochimerism had high GvH to HvG T cell clonal ratios in their allografts. Peak levels of circulating GvH clones were associated with declines in HvG clones early after transplant.

This sequence originates from a human patient who received an intestinal transplant, so some T cells may come from the graft donor. This chain is built from TRBV9 and TRBJ2-1; the junction holds 7 bases that match TRBD1. This sample comprised bone marrow, obtained approximately 130 days after intestinal transplantation. The CDR3 corresponds to CASSVERTGSYNEQFF. Read as DNA, the sequence is TGTGCCAGCAGCGTAGAGAGGACAGGATCCTACAATGAGCAGTTCTTC.